This T cell receptor (beta chain) was captured in a study of T and B cells in COVID-19 patients. Blood genomic DNA input for TRB amplification was 250-500 ng. TRB rearrangements were amplified by multiplex PCR with BIOMED2 TRB-A/B primers. TCRdb fed the multiplex PCR reads into MiXCR, producing one record per CDR3 protein. Among about 10,000 distinct CDR3 sequences listed, around 33% were seen once. Points from the study as a whole: Clonality of TRB repertoires was high in active COVID-19; recovery brought above-healthy diversity and richness.

This clonotype was recorded a few times. The antigen remains undetermined. Material for sequencing was blood. This clonotype was sampled from a human donor with active COVID-19.

Here the CDR3 DNA reads TGTGCCAGCAGATTTAGCGGGGAGAGCTCCTACGAGCAGTACTTC. It encodes CASRFSGESSYEQYF. The chain links TRBV6-5 to TRBJ2-7, with 8 bases that match TRBD2. Germline V lookup: CDR1 MNHEY, CDR2 SVGAGI. V shed 6 bases, J shed 0 bases, and the junction held 7 bases outside the gene matches. This CDR3 region has 15 residues.